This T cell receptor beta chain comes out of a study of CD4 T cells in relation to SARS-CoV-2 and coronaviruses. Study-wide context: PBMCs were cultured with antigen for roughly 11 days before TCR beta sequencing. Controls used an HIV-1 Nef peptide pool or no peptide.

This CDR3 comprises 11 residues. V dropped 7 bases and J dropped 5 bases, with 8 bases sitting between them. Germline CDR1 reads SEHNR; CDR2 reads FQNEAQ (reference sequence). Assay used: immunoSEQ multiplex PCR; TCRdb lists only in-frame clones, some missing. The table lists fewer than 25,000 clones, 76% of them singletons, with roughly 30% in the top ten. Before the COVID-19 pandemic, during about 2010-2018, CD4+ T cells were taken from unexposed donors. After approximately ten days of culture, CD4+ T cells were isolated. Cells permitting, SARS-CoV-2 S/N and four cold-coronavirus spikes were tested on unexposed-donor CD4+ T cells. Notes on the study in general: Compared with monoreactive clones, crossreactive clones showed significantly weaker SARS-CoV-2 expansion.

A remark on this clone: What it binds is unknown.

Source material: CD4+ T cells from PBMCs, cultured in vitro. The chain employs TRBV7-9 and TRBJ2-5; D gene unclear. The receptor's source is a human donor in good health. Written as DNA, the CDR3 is TGTGCCAGCACCTCTTCTGAGACCCAGTACTTC. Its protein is CASTSSETQYF.